This T cell receptor (beta chain) was obtained from a study of blood T cell repertoires in COVID-19. Study-wide background: PBMCs, B-cell-depleted T cells, or T cells were the source of the cDNA or gDNA that made up the material.

This clone was detected once. This CDR3 contains 13 residues. Germline CDR1 ENHRY, CDR2 SYGVKD. V was cut by 6 bases and J by 4 bases, with 12 bases left in between. Using immunoSEQ multiplex PCR, the repertoire was profiled, and TCRdb retains in-frame clones only, with some absent. The table includes about 42,000 clones, roughly three quarters detected once. The chain combines TRBV10-3 with TRBJ2-5; a possible D gene is TRBD1 (6 bases). This sequence was found in a man between 65 and 85 years old with active or convalescent COVID-19. Sequencing was carried out using peripheral blood. The CDR3 region has the DNA TGTGCCATCAGGGAGACAGGTCGAGAGACCCAGTACTTC. Translation gives CAIRETGRETQYF.